The 17 T cell receptor beta chains below all came from one sample that was sequenced in a study of blood T cell repertoires in COVID-19. Data came from immunoSEQ multiplex PCR; TCRdb stores just in-frame clones and leaves some out. The sample yields roughly 200,000 clones, 80% seen once. The sequencing input was peripheral blood. These receptors originate from a woman in her seventies with acute or convalescent COVID-19.

This clone was counted between two and nine times. The rearrangement links TRBV28 to TRBJ2-7; 8 bases line up with TRBD2. V gave up 2 bases and J gave up 4 bases; unmatched junction bases: 4. The CDR3 totals 14 residues. Germline CDR1 reads MDHEN; CDR2 reads SYDVKM. CDR3 protein: CASSLPGLEYEQYF. CDR3 nucleotides: TGTGCCAGCAGTTTACCGGGACTAGAGTACGAGCAGTACTTC. Combining the CDR3 with reference TRBV28 and TRBJ2-7 gives the whole variable domain DVKVTQSSRYLVKRTGEKVFLECVQDMDHENMFWYRQDPGLGLRLIYFSYDVKMKEKGDIPEGYSVSREKKERFSLILESASTNQTSMYLCASSLPGLEYEQYFGPGTRLTVT.

Only a few counts were recorded for this clone. The chain joins TRBV12-3 or TRBV12-4 to TRBJ2-3; D unclear. This CDR3 spans 11 amino acids. Trimming took 3 bases from V and 5 from J, leaving 3 bases between them. The chain's CDR3 is CASSFGDTQYF. The CDR3 coding sequence is TGTGCCAGCAGTTTCGGAGATACGCAGTATTTT.

This sequence joins TRBV1 and TRBJ2-3; the D call in the table, TRBD2, was not verified against the DNA. TRBV1 is marked as a pseudogene. The CDR3 length is 14 residues. The DNA for the CDR3 is TGCACCAGCAGCCATCTACGATTCACAGATACGCAGTATTTT. This gives the protein CTSSHLRFTDTQYF.

V is TRBV30 and J is TRBJ2-5; D remains unclear. The CDR3 loop spans 13 amino acids. CDR1 is GTSNPN and CDR2 is SVGIG in the germline V gene (reference sequence). Trimming took off 0 bases at V and 1 base at J, with 6 bases between the two ends. The CDR3 nucleotides read TGTGCCTGGAGTGTACAGTTCCAAGAGACCCAGTACTTC. Translation gives CAWSVQFQETQYF.

V gene TRBV27 combines with J gene TRBJ2-7; D perhaps matches TRBD2 (7 bases). Germline-derived CDR1 and CDR2 are MNHEY and SMNVEV (reference sequence). The V gene lost 2 bases and the J gene lost 4 bases, with 18 bases spanning the gap. The CDR3 has 16 residues. CDR3 nucleotides: TGTGCCAGCAGTTTACAGGGAGGAGGGGGGGGTTACGAGCAGTACTTC. Its protein product is CASSLQGGGGGYEQYF.

Regarding this clone: The sample contains more than one DNA sequence encoding this CDR3. This chain links TRBV5-1 with TRBJ1-3; D may be TRBD1 (5 bases). Germline assignment: CDR1 SGHRS and CDR2 YFSETQ. The V and J ends lost 0 bases and 0 bases respectively, with 10 bases between them. This CDR3 contains 16 residues. CDR3 DNA sequence: TGCGCCAGCAGCTTGGGTCCCCAGGGCTCTGGAAACACCATATATTTT. As protein: CASSLGPQGSGNTIYF.

V is TRBV6-1 and J is TRBJ1-4, with D tentatively TRBD1 (6 bases). The V end was cut by 6 bases, the J end by 6 bases, with 17 bases between. CDR3 size: 15 residues. CDR1 is MNHNS, CDR2 SASEGT, per germline. The CDR3 DNA follows: TGTGCCAGCAGAAATACAGGGTTTTTGGATGAAAAACTGTTTTTT. This gives the protein CASRNTGFLDEKLFF.

Here the CDR3 DNA reads TGTGCCACCAGTGAGCCAGGGGCCGTCAATCAGCCCCAGCATTTT. Its protein is CATSEPGAVNQPQHF. V and J are TRBV24-1 and TRBJ1-5; TRBD1 might be the D (6 bases). Germline V gene sequence: CDR1 KGHDR, CDR2 SFDVKD. V gave up 4 bases and J gave up 3 bases, with 12 bases separating them. The CDR3 contains 15 residues.

The chain has TRBV5-6 and TRBJ1-2; TRBD1 aligns across 7 bases. CDR1 is SGHDT, CDR2 YYEEEE, per germline. The CDR3 sequence is 16 residues long. J gave up 4 bases and V 3 bases, and 12 bases lay outside the gene matches. CDR3 loop: CASSSKPRTGFYGYTF. The CDR3 nucleotides read TGTGCCAGCAGCTCGAAGCCTAGGACAGGCTTCTATGGCTACACCTTC.

The V gene is TRBV5-4, the J gene TRBJ1-4; D is possibly TRBD1 (6 bases). V was cut by 4 bases and J by 2 bases, with 15 bases left in between. In germline, CDR1 is SGHNT, CDR2 YYREEE (reference sequence). CDR3 size: 16 residues. As DNA, the CDR3 is TGTGCCAGCAGCCCTAGTGGGGGGGCGACTAATGAAAAACTGTTTTTT. Encoded protein: CASSPSGGATNEKLFF.

This chain's CDR3 is CASSPGLAGTSEQFF. The CDR3 DNA is TGTGCCAGCAGCCCGGGACTAGCGGGTACGAGTGAGCAGTTCTTC. V gene TRBV9 combines with J gene TRBJ2-1, with 12 bases fitting TRBD2. The CDR3 totals 15 residues. V shed 4 bases, J shed 9 bases, and the junction held 8 bases outside the gene matches. The V gene's germline CDR1 is SGDLS and CDR2 YYNGEE.

This clone was detected a few times. This sequence joins TRBV10-1 and TRBJ2-1; 10 nucleotides line up with TRBD2. With 2 bases clipped from V and 7 bases from J, the junction kept 5 bases outside the gene matches. Germline lookup yields CDR1 WNHNN and CDR2 SYGVQD (reference sequence). CDR3 length: 15 residues. CDR3 residues: CASSEGSGRRNEQFF. The CDR3, as DNA: TGCGCCAGCAGTGAGGGTAGCGGGAGGCGGAATGAGCAGTTCTTC.

The rearrangement joins TRBV18 to TRBJ2-7; the D gene is possibly TRBD2 (6 bases). CDR3 length: 15 amino acids. V lost 4 bases and J lost 7, with 20 bases in between. The germline gives CDR1 KGHSH, CDR2 LQKENI. The chain's CDR3 is CASSLASDSRNEQYF. The CDR3 nucleotides are TGTGCCAGCTCACTGGCTAGCGACAGCCGGAATGAGCAGTACTTC.

V is TRBV5-1 and J is TRBJ2-1, with D tentatively TRBD2 (6 bases). V lost 3 bases and J 0 bases, leaving 16 bases between the germline ends. The CDR3 runs 17 residues. Germline V gene data show CDR1 as SGHRS and CDR2 as YFSETQ. DNA for the CDR3: TGCGCCAGCAGCTGGGGGGATAGCGCAAGCTCCTACAATGAGCAGTTCTTC. Residues: CASSWGDSASSYNEQFF. Using reference TRBV5-1 and TRBJ2-1 for the parts outside the CDR3, the full variable domain is KAGVTQTPRYLIKTRGQQVTLSCSPISGHRSVSWYQQTPGQGLQFLFEYFSETQRNKGNFPGRFSGRQFSNSRSEMNVSTLELGDSALYLCASSWGDSASSYNEQFFGPGTRLTVL.

This chain links TRBV5-1 with TRBJ1-1, with D possibly TRBD1 on 6 matching bases. Trimming pared 1 base from V and 3 bases from J, leaving 10 bases between. There are 14 residues in the CDR3. CDR1 SGHRS and CDR2 YFSETQ come from the germline V gene. The CDR3 nucleotides are TGCGCCAGCAGCTTGCAGGGGTTGGACACTGAAGCTTTCTTT. Translation: CASSLQGLDTEAFF.

V gene TRBV7-8 combines with J gene TRBJ2-7; D is perhaps TRBD1 (6 bases). Germline V gene lookup returns CDR1 SGHVS and CDR2 FQNEAQ. This CDR3 is built from 13 residues. Trimming cost V 5 bases and J 5 bases, with 13 bases left between them. The chain's CDR3 is CASSPFNRDEQYF. The CDR3 DNA is TGTGCCAGCAGCCCGTTCAACAGGGACGAGCAGTACTTC.

The V and J genes are TRBV3-1 (or the pseudogene TRBV3-2) and TRBJ2-7; 8 positions agree with TRBD1. This CDR3 comprises 12 residues. CDR1 and CDR2 from the germline V gene are LGHDT and YNNKEL (reference sequence). Unmatched junction bases numbered 3, after V lost 4 bases and J lost 7 bases. CDR3 DNA sequence: TGTGCCAGCAGCCCCCGACAGGGGGAGCAGTACTTC. The encoded protein is CASSPRQGEQYF.